This T cell receptor (beta chain) was sequenced during a study of shared clonotypes between healthy human individuals. Study findings and constraints: The donor pool, a small one, limited the genetic and exposure-history diversity represented. Sampling used blood alone; tissue repertoires probably differ.

The donor cohort consisted entirely of Caucasian adults residing in Nashville, Tennessee. TCRdb keeps only in-frame clones here, not all; method: immunoSEQ multiplex PCR. The data show about 490,000 clones, with roughly four fifths seen just once and over 10% held by the top ten. For this clone: Its antigen is still unknown.

This receptor was taken from a middle-aged woman in good health. Some clones in this sample may be carry-over from other donors' samples. Sample: PBMCs.

CDR3 nucleotides: TGTGCCAGCAGGGTGACACTTAGCTCCTACAATGAGCAGTTCTTC. It yields the protein CASRVTLSSYNEQFF. The chain couples TRBV6-5 to TRBJ2-1; D is unclear. Germline V CDR1 and CDR2: MNHEY, SVGAGI. This CDR3 is built from 15 residues. Between the trimmed V and J ends, which lost 6 bases and 0 bases, there was a span of 12 bases.